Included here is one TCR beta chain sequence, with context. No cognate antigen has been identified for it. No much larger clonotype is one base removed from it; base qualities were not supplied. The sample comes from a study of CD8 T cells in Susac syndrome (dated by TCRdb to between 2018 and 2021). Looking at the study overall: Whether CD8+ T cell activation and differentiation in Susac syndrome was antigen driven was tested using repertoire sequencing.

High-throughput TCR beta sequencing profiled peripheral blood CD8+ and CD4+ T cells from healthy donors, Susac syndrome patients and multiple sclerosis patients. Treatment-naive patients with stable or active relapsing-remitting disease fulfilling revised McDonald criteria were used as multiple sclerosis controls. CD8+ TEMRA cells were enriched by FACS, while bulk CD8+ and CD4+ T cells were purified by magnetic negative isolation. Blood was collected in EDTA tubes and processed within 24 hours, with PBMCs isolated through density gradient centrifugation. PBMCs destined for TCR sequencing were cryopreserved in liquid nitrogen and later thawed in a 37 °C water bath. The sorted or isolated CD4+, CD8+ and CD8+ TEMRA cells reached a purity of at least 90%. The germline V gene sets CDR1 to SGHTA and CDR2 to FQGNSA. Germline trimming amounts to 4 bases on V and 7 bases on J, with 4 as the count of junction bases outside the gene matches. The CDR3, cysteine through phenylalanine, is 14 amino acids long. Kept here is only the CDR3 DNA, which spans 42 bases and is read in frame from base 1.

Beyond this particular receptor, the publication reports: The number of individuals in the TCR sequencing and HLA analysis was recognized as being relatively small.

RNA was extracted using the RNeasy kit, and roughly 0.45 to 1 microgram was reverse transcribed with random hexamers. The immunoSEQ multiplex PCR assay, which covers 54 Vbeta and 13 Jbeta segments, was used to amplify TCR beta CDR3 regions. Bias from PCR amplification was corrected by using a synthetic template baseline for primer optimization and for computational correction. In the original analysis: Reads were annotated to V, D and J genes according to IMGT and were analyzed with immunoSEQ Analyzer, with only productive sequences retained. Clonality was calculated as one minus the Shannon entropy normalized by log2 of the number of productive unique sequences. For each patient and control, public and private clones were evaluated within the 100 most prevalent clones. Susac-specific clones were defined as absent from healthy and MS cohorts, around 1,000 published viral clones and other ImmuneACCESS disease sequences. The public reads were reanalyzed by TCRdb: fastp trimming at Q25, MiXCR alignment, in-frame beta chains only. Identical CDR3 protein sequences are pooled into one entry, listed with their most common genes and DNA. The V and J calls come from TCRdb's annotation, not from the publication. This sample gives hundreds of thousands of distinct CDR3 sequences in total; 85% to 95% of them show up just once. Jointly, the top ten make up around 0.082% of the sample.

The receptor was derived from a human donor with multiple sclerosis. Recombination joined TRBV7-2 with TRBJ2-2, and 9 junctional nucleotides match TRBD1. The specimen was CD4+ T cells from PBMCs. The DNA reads TGTGCCAGCAGCTGGGACAGGGCGAGCGGGGAGCTGTTTTTT. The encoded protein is CASSWDRASGELFF. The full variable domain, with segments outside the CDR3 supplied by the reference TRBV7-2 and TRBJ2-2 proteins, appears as GAGVSQSPSNKVTEKGKDVELRCDPISGHTALYWYRQSLGQGLEFLIYFQGNSAPDKSGLPSDRFSAERTGGSVSTLTIQRTQQEDSAVYLCASSWDRASGELFFGEGSRLTVL.